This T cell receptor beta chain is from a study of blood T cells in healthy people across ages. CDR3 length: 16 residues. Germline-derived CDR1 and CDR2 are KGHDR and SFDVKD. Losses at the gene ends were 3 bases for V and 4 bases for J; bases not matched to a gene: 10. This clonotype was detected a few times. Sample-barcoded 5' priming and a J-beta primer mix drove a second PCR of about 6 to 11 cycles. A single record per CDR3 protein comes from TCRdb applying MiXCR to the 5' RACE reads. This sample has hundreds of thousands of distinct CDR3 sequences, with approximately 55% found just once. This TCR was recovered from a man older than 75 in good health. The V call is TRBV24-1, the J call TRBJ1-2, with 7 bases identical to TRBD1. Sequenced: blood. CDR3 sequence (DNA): TGTGCCACCAGTGATAATGGACAGGCCCGGGGCTATGGCTACACCTTC. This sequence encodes CATSDNGQARGYGYTF.